This T cell receptor (beta chain) was recovered during a study of blood T cell repertoires in COVID-19 (dated by TCRdb to the early 2020s). With regard to the full study: The collaborator samples originated in the United States, Italy and Spain and spanned the acute and convalescent phases of COVID-19. The prospective study material was composed of cDNA or gDNA derived from T cells, B-cell-depleted T cells, or PBMCs. The dataset comprised deeply sampled blood TCRbeta repertoires from subjects exposed to, actively infected with, or recovered from COVID-19. The repertoires were made available in a free public database intended to serve as a resource for research on the immune response to SARS-CoV-2. Samples were obtained from the ongoing ImmuneRACE study (first 160 participants) and from 1,254 subjects provided by 6 global collaborators. A de-identified subject ID, COVID-19 status, age in years and sex were almost always included in the sample metadata. Where HLA class I and class II types were available, the types were taken from metadata supplied by the sample provider, not from assay-based typing.

The immunoSEQ Assay, a bias-controlled multiplex PCR, was used to amplify TCRbeta CDR3 regions from genomic DNA. In the original analysis: Within the assay, amplification of reference gene primers was used to estimate how many nucleated cells each sample contained. Sequence reads were collapsed and filtered to measure the absolute abundance of every unique TCRbeta CDR3 rearrangement. For each sample, productive Simpson clonality was calculated as the square root of Simpson's diversity index over productive rearrangements. Imported from immuneACCESS, the table was reduced by TCRdb to in-frame sequences with V and J called. These copies leave out some clones; in studies compared against another copy, an unresolved V gene accounts for under half, and the cause of the remainder is not known. The D gene and trimming were derived from the DNA, and the V and J assignments and clone size from that table. The sample contains 250,000 to 350,000 clones, roughly 87% of them found a single time. Of the sample, about 2.2% is held by the ten largest clones.

Samples from volunteer blood donors who had recovered from COVID-19 were contributed by a second Seattle source. Whole blood was collected in K2EDTA tubes by collaborating institutions according to the institutions' own protocols. For TCRbeta analysis, collaborators shipped samples as frozen whole blood, isolated PBMCs, or DNA extracted from either of those sample types. CDR1 and CDR2 are drawn from the germline V gene: SNHLY, FYNNEI. The CDR3 has 15 amino acids, counting the end cysteine and phenylalanine. Only the CDR3 DNA is retained, 45 bases long and in frame from the first base. The junction shows trimming of 4 bases on V and 0 bases on J, plus 10 bases between the germline ends. As concerns this clone: Its target antigen remains unknown. Nothing much larger sits one base from this clone, and base qualities are not available.

The investigation overall reported the following: The quantity of clinical and demographic metadata differed by source and by participant and was supplied without curation.

This chain is built from TRBV2 and TRBJ1-5; TRBD1 is perhaps the D gene, given 5 matching bases. Material: peripheral blood. The TCR originated in a woman between 45 and 60 years old who had recovered from COVID-19. The CDR3 loop reads CASSGGGDSNQPQHF. The nucleotide sequence is TGTGCCAGCAGTGGAGGAGGGGATAGCAATCAGCCCCAGCATTTT. Supplemented by the reference TRBV2 and TRBJ1-5 proteins around the CDR3, the complete variable domain is EPEVTQTPSHQVTQMGQEVILRCVPISNHLYFYWYRQILGQKVEFLVSFYNNEISEKSEIFDDQFSVERPDGSNFTLKIRSTKLEDSAMYFCASSGGGDSNQPQHFGDGTRLSIL.